The next 18 T cell receptor beta chains were all read from a single sample in a study of beta chain features in type 1 diabetes. Every bit of the isolated RNA underwent reverse transcription, so sequencing read expressed TCRB transcripts. Generated by immunoSEQ multiplex PCR, the TCRdb table keeps only in-frame clones and is missing some. The sample has under 400,000 clones, around 20% seen once. Sequencing input: naive CD4+ T cells from blood. These receptors were collected from a woman younger than 35 in good health.

The chain recombines TRBV6-1 with TRBJ1-5; 8 nucleotides agree with TRBD1. In germline, CDR1 is MNHNS, CDR2 SASEGT. CDR3 length equals 13 residues. V gave up 6 bases and J gave up 5 bases; unmatched junction bases: 3. This chain's CDR3 is CASSQDRDQPQHF. The CDR3 bases are TGTGCCAGCAGCCAGGACAGGGATCAGCCCCAGCATTTT.

The rearrangement links TRBV18 to TRBJ2-5, with 11 bases that match TRBD2. CDR3 length equals 15 residues. V was pared by 4 bases and J by 4 bases, with 5 bases of the junction left unmatched. CDR1 and CDR2 (germline): KGHSH, LQKENI. The CDR3 DNA reads TGTGCCAGCTCACTAGGGACTAGCGGAGGAGAGACCCAGTACTTC. This sequence encodes CASSLGTSGGETQYF. Variable domain in full (rest from reference TRBV18 and TRBJ2-5): NAGVMQNPRHLVRRRGQEARLRCSPMKGHSHVYWYRQLPEEGLKFMVYLQKENIIDESGMPKERFSAEFPKEGPSILRIQQVVRGDSAAYFCASSLGTSGGETQYFGPGTRLLVL.

This clone has only a few counts. The chain has TRBV25-1 and TRBJ1-2, with 9 bases fitting TRBD1. CDR3 length equals 14 residues. Per the germline V gene, CDR1 is MGHDK and CDR2 is SYGVNS. The J segment lost 2 bases and the V segment lost 5 bases, leaving 3 bases of the junction unmatched. CDR3 DNA sequence: TGTGCCAGCAGTCGAGGGACAGGGAACTATGGCTACACCTTC. This gives the protein CASSRGTGNYGYTF.

The rearrangement joins TRBV5-1 to TRBJ1-4, with D hard to call. From germline, CDR1 is SGHRS and CDR2 YFSETQ. V was shortened by 7 bases and J by 2 bases, with 12 bases between the two germline ends. This CDR3 has 14 residues. CDR3 protein: CASREESTNEKLFF. In DNA form, the CDR3 reads TGCGCCAGCCGAGAGGAATCTACTAATGAAAAACTGTTTTTT.

This chain joins TRBV5-1 and TRBJ2-7; D remains ambiguous. The CDR3 is 13 residues long. Trimming took 0 bases from V and 2 from J, leaving 6 bases between them. From germline, CDR1 is SGHRS and CDR2 YFSETQ. In DNA, the CDR3 is TGCGCCAGCAGCTTGGACGGTACCTACGAGCAGTACTTC. This codes for CASSLDGTYEQYF.

This chain connects TRBV11-3 to TRBJ2-1; 8 bases align to TRBD2. V lost 5 bases and J lost 9; bases outside the gene matches: 0. The CDR3 has 11 residues. Germline V lookup: CDR1 SGHNT, CDR2 YENEEA. CDR3 in amino acids: CASSRGGEQFF. The CDR3, as DNA: TGTGCCAGCAGCCGGGGGGGTGAGCAGTTCTTC.

CDR3 residues: CASSQGDRRGTYEQYF. The CDR3 nucleotides read TGTGCCAGCAGCCAAGGGGACAGGAGGGGTACCTACGAGCAGTACTTC. This chain links TRBV4-2 with TRBJ2-7, with 8 bases that match TRBD1. Germline CDR1 LGHNA, CDR2 YNFKEQ. The CDR3 consists of 16 residues. J gave up 2 bases and V 1 base, and 7 bases lay outside the gene matches.

The chain joins TRBV2 to TRBJ1-5; D gene uncertain. This CDR3 is 15 amino acids long. Trimming removed 3 bases from V and 1 base from J, with 10 bases in between. Germline lookup yields CDR1 SNHLY and CDR2 FYNNEI. The CDR3 spells CASSESGVSNQPQHF. The CDR3 DNA is TGTGCCAGCAGTGAGAGTGGAGTAAGCAATCAGCCCCAGCATTTT.

The V gene is TRBV14, the J gene TRBJ2-4; TRBD1 aligns across 9 bases. The CDR3 loop spans 15 amino acids. Germline CDR1 and CDR2: SGHDN and FVKESK. Trimming at V came to 2 bases and at J to 7 bases, leaving 6 bases not matched to a gene. The DNA for the CDR3 is TGTGCCAGCAGCCAAACCACAGGGGGCGGGAACATTCAGTACTTC. This sequence encodes CASSQTTGGGNIQYF.

This chain links TRBV30 with TRBJ1-5; 8 nucleotides align to TRBD1. From germline, CDR1 is GTSNPN and CDR2 SVGIG (reference sequence). CDR3 length: 15 amino acids. V dropped 2 bases and J dropped 5; count of bases not matched to a gene: 8. The CDR3 DNA reads TGTGCCTGGAGTACAGGACAGGGAGGGCATCAGCCCCAGCATTTT. As protein: CAWSTGQGGHQPQHF.

This clone was seen only a few times. CDR3 sequence reads: CASSQDWLAASTDTQYF. CDR3 in DNA: TGTGCCAGCAGCCAAGATTGGCTAGCGGCTAGCACAGATACGCAGTATTTT. This chain uses TRBV4-2 with TRBJ2-3, with 7 bases aligning to TRBD2. This CDR3 spans 17 amino acids. The V gene end was trimmed by 0 bases and the J gene end by 0 bases; junction bases not matched to a gene: 6. Germline V CDR1 and CDR2: LGHNA, YNFKEQ.

This sequence joins TRBV9 and TRBJ2-1, with TRBD1 matching over 10 bases. This CDR3 is built from 16 residues. Trimming took 2 bases from V and 6 from J; bases not matched to a gene: 8. The germline V gene has CDR1 SGDLS and CDR2 YYNGEE. CDR3 region: CASSVRGDRGFNEQFF. DNA of the CDR3: TGTGCCAGCAGCGTGCGAGGGGACAGGGGATTCAATGAGCAGTTCTTC. The entire variable domain, with the rest obtained from reference TRBV9 and TRBJ2-1, is as follows: DSGVTQTPKHLITATGQRVTLRCSPRSGDLSVYWYQQSLDQGLQFLIQYYNGEERAKGNILERFSAQQFPDLHSELNLSSLELGDSALYFCASSVRGDRGFNEQFFGPGTRLTVL.

As for this clone: A junction boundary mismatches the germline segment, possibly from a read error. The chain uses TRBV7-7 and TRBJ2-1; 10 nucleotides agree with TRBD1. Germline V gene data show CDR1 as SSHAT and CDR2 as FNYEAQ (reference sequence). The CDR3 is made up of 13 amino acids. The CDR3 sequence: CASSAGQGYEQFF. Written as DNA, the CDR3 is TGTGCTAGCAGCGCGGGACAGGGGTATGAGCAGTTCTTC.

V gene TRBV7-9 combines with J gene TRBJ2-7; 7 bases match TRBD1. From germline, CDR1 is SEHNR and CDR2 FQNEAQ (reference sequence). J gave up 3 bases and V 5 bases, and 10 bases lay outside the gene matches. The CDR3 is 15 residues long. The CDR3 region is CASSNRDSRHYEQYF. In nucleotides, the CDR3 is TGTGCCAGCAGCAATCGGGACAGCCGGCACTACGAGCAGTACTTC.

There are a few counts of this clone. The rearrangement uses TRBV30 and TRBJ1-2; the D gene is possibly TRBD1 (6 bases). V lost 3 bases and J lost 4, with 15 bases in between. The length of the CDR3 is 14 residues. From germline, CDR1 is GTSNPN and CDR2 SVGIG (reference sequence). The CDR3 spells CAWSSDSRSYGYTF. Written as DNA, the CDR3 is TGTGCCTGGAGCTCGGACAGTAGAAGCTATGGCTACACCTTC.

The chain links TRBV20-1 to TRBJ1-2; D gene unclear. This CDR3 comprises 11 residues. Germline V CDR1 and CDR2: DFQATT, SNEGSKA (reference sequence). The V end was cut by 7 bases, the J end by 6 bases, with 12 bases between. CDR3 coding DNA: TGCAGTGGCCCAGCGGGTCATGGCTACACCTTC. Residues: CSGPAGHGYTF.

In its sample, this clone was seen once. This CDR3 is also generated by other DNA sequences in the sample. The gene calls are TRBV9 and TRBJ1-2; TRBD1 might be the D (5 bases). Germline assignment: CDR1 SGDLS and CDR2 YYNGEE. V was trimmed by 0 bases and J by 4 bases, leaving 10 bases between them. This CDR3 region has 14 residues. In nucleotides, the CDR3 is TGTGCCAGCAGCGTAGGCCAGGGTGTCTATGGCTACACCTTC. It encodes CASSVGQGVYGYTF.

Here the CDR3 DNA reads TGTGCCAGCAGCCCCGTGAGACTTCGGGGAGCCACCAGACAAGATACGCAGTATTTT. This codes for CASSPVRLRGATRQDTQYF. The chain joins TRBV11-2 to TRBJ2-3, with TRBD2 as a possible D gene (5 bases). CDR1 is SGHAT, CDR2 FQNNGV, per germline. Trimming took off 5 bases at V and 5 bases at J, with 29 bases between the two ends. The CDR3 runs 19 residues.